This T cell receptor beta chain was observed in a study of identical twins. From the 5' RACE reads, TCRdb called clonotypes with MiXCR, one entry per CDR3 protein. The sample has hundreds of thousands of distinct CDR3 sequences; around 6.1% are singletons. Trimming took off 1 base at V and 3 bases at J, with 10 bases between the two ends. The CDR3 spans 14 residues. CDR1 DFQATT and CDR2 SNEGSKA come from the germline V gene (reference sequence). This clonotype was detected many times. Source material: naive T cells sorted from blood. The TCR sequence derives from a man aged 18 to 29 in good health. This chain joins TRBV20-1 and TRBJ1-5, with a tentative D call TRBD1 (5 bases). The CDR3 nucleotides are TGCAGTGCTAGAGGGGACCGTAACAATCAGCCCCAGCATTTT. Translating gives CSARGDRNNQPQHF.